This T cell receptor beta chain is from a study of cytomegalovirus exposure and HLA in healthy donors. Findings and caveats of the study: Follow-up analysis found HLA locus-dependent TCR association rates, highest for DRB1 and lowest for HLA-C.

The PCR used 60 Vbeta and 13 Jbeta primers. In the authors' methods: About 11 million of the 60 million to 90 million unique TCR beta chains counted in a later analysis were shared. Produced via immunoSEQ multiplex PCR; TCRdb's table is partial and in-frame only. V, J and clone size were drawn from that table, and D and trimming were deduced from the DNA. Of over 95,000 clones listed, about 78% are singletons. With regard to this clone: Its antigen is still unknown.

The CDR3 has 12 residues. V was pared by 2 bases and J by 6 bases, with 4 bases between. Per germline, CDR1 MNHEY and CDR2 SVGAGI. The chain employs TRBV6-5 and TRBJ2-2; D remains unclear. This clonotype was sampled from a woman aged 40 to 50 in good health and CMV-seropositive. The sequenced sample was PBMCs. Here the CDR3 DNA reads TGTGCCAGCAGTTACCCGGCCGGGGAGCTGTTTTTT. Protein sequence: CASSYPAGELFF.